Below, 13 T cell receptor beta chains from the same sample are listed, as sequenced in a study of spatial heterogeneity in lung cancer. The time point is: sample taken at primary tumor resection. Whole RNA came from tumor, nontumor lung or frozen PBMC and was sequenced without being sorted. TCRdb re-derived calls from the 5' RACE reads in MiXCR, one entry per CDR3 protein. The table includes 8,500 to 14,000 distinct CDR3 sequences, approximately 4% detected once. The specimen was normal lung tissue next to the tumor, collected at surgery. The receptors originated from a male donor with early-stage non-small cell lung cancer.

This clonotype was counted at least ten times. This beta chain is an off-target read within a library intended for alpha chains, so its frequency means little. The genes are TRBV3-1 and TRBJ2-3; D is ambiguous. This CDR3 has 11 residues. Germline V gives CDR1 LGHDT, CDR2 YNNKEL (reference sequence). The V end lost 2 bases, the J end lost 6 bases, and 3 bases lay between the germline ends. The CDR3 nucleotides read TGTGCCAGCAGCCAACGGGATACGCAGTATTTT. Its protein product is CASSQRDTQYF.

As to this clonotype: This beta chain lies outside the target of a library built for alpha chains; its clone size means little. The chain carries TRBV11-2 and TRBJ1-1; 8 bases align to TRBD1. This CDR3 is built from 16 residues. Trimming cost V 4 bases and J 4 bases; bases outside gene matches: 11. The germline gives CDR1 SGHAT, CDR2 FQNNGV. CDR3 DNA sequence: TGTGCCAGCAGCTCGCTAAGGACAGGGTCTAGCACTGAAGCTTTCTTT. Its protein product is CASSSLRTGSSTEAFF.

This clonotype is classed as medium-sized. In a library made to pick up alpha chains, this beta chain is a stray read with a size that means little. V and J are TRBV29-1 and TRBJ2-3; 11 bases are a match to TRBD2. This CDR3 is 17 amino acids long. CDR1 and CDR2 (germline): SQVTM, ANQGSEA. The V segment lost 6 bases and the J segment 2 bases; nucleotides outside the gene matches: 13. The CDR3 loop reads CSVTEGSGRGITDTQYF. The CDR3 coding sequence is TGCAGCGTCACCGAGGGTAGCGGGAGGGGTATCACAGATACGCAGTATTTT.

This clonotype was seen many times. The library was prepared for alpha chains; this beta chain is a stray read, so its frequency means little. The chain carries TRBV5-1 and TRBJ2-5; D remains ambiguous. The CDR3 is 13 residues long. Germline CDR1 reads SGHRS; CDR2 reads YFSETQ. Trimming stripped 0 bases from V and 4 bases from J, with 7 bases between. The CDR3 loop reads CASSLEGIETQYF. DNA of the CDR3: TGCGCCAGCAGCTTGGAAGGGATAGAGACCCAGTACTTC.

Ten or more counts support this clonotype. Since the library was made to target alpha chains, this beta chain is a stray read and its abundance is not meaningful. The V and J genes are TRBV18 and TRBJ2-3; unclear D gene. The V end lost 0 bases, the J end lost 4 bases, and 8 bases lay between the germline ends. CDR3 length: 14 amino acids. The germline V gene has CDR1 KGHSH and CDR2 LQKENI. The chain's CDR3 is CASSPPSTPDTQYF. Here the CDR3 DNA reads TGTGCCAGCTCACCACCTAGCACTCCAGATACGCAGTATTTT. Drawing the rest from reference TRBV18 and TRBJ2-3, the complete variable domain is NAGVMQNPRHLVRRRGQEARLRCSPMKGHSHVYWYRQLPEEGLKFMVYLQKENIIDESGMPKERFSAEFPKEGPSILRIQQVVRGDSAAYFCASSPPSTPDTQYFGPGTRLTVL.

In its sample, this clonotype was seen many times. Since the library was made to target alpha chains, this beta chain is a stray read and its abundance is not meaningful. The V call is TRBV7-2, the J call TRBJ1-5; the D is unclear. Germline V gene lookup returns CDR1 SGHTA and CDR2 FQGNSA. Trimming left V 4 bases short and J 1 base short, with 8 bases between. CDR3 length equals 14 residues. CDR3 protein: CASSSFPSNQPQHF. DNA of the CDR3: TGTGCCAGCAGCTCCTTCCCAAGCAATCAGCCCCAGCATTTT.

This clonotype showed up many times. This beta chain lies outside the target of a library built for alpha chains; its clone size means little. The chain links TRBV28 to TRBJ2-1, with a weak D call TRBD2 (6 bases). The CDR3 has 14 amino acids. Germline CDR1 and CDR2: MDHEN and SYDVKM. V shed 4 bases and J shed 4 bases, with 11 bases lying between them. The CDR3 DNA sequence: TGTGCCAGCAGTTCCTCCGGGACTTACAATGAGCAGTTCTTC. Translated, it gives CASSSSGTYNEQFF.

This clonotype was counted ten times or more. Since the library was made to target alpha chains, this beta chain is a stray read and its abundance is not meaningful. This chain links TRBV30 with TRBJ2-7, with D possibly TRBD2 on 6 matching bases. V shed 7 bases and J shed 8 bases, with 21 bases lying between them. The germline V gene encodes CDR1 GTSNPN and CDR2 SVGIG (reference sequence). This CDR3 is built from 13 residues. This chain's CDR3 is CASGRGSAGQQYF. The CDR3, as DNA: TGTGCCTCTGGTCGGGGGTCGGCGGGTCAGCAGTACTTC.

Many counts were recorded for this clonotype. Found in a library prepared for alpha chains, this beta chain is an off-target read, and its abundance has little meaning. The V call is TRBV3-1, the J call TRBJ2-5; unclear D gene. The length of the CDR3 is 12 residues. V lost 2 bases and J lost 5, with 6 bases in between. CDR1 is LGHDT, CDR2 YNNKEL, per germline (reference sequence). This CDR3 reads CASSQLVETQYF. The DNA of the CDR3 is TGTGCCAGCAGCCAACTCGTCGAGACCCAGTACTTC.

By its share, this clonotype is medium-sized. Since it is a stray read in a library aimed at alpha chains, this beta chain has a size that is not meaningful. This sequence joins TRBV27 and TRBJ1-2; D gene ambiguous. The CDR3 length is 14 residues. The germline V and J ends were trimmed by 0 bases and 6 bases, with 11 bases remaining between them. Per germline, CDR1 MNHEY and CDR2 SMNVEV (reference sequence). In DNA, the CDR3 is TGTGCCAGCAGTTTATCACCCCTCCTGGATGGCTACACCTTC. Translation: CASSLSPLLDGYTF.

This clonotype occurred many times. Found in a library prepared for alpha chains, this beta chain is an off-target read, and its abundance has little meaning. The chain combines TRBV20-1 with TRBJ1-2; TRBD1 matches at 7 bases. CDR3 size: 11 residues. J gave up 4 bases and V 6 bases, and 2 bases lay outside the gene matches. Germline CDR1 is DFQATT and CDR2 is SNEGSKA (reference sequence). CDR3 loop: CSARTGYGYTF. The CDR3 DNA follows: TGCAGTGCAAGGACAGGCTATGGCTACACCTTC.

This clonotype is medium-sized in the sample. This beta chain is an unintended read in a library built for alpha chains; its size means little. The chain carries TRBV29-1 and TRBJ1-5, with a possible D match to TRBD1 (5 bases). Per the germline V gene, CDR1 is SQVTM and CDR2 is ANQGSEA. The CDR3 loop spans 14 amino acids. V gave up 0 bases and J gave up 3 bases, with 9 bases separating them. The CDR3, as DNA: TGCAGCGTTGAAGACCAGGGTCCCAATCAGCCCCAGCATTTT. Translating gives CSVEDQGPNQPQHF.

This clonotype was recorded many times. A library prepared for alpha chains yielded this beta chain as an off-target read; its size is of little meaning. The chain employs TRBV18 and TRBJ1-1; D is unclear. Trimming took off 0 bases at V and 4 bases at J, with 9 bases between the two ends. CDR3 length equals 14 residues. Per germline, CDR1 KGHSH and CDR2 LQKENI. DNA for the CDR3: TGTGCCAGCTCACCACCCTTGTTTATCACTGAAGCTTTCTTT. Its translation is CASSPPLFITEAFF.